Presented here are 19 T cell receptor beta chains from one specimen sequenced in a study of T cell changes during pregnancy in multiple sclerosis. Data came from immunoSEQ multiplex PCR; TCRdb stores just in-frame clones and leaves some out. The sample has over 50,000 clones, around 90% seen once. The sample in question was peripheral blood, obtained in the first trimester of pregnancy. The receptor source for this set is a female donor with multiple sclerosis, enrolled in a pregnancy study.

The chain employs TRBV28 and TRBJ2-7, with D unclear. V dropped 5 bases and J dropped 0 bases, with 14 bases sitting between them. There are 15 residues in the CDR3. Germline V gene sequence: CDR1 MDHEN, CDR2 SYDVKM. The CDR3 nucleotides are TGTGCCAGCAGTCCAGGCATCGGATTCTCCTACGAGCAGTACTTC. Residues: CASSPGIGFSYEQYF.

This clone occurred a few times. The chain joins TRBV28 to TRBJ2-1; TRBD2 matches at 8 bases. Germline-derived CDR1 and CDR2 are MDHEN and SYDVKM. The CDR3 runs to 14 residues. V was pared by 2 bases and J by 9 bases, with 6 bases of the junction left unmatched. CDR3 bases: TGTGCCAGCAGTTTAATTAGCGGGGAGGGTGAGCAGTTCTTC. Translating gives CASSLISGEGEQFF.

The V and J genes are TRBV6-6 and TRBJ1-1; D uncertain. CDR3 size: 15 residues. Trimming removed 6 bases at V and 1 base at J, with 15 bases between. Germline V lookup: CDR1 MNHNY, CDR2 SVGAGI (reference sequence). CDR3 protein: CASSERTEANTEAFF. CDR3 nucleotide sequence: TGTGCCAGCAGCGAAAGGACGGAGGCGAACACTGAAGCTTTCTTT.

The chain joins TRBV7-9 to TRBJ2-1, with D possibly matching TRBD2 (5 bases). Between the trimmed V and J ends, which lost 3 bases and 7 bases, there was a span of 10 bases. CDR1 is SEHNR, CDR2 FQNEAQ, per germline (reference sequence). The CDR3 sequence is 13 residues long. CDR3 amino acids: CASSFVTRNEQFF. The CDR3 bases are TGTGCCAGCAGCTTCGTTACTAGGAATGAGCAGTTCTTC. The full variable domain, in which reference TRBV7-9 and TRBJ2-1 provide the parts outside the CDR3, is DTGVSQNPRHKITKRGQNVTFRCDPISEHNRLYWYRQTLGQGPEFLTYFQNEAQLEKSRLLSDRFSAERPKGSFSTLEIQRTEQGDSAMYLCASSFVTRNEQFFGPGTRLTVL.

The chain is built from TRBV6-1 and TRBJ2-7, with 9 nucleotides matching TRBD2. V lost 5 bases, J lost 5 bases, and 4 bases stayed unmatched. Germline V gives CDR1 MNHNS, CDR2 SASEGT. CDR3 size: 13 residues. In DNA, the CDR3 is TGTGCCAGCAGTTGGACTAGCGATGACGAGCAGTACTTC. It specifies CASSWTSDDEQYF.

J is TRBJ2-2 and V is TRBV7-3; the match to TRBD2 covers 15 bases. Unmatched junction bases numbered 7, after V lost 3 bases and J lost 5 bases. The germline gives CDR1 SGHTA, CDR2 FQGTGA. The CDR3 has 18 amino acids. For the CDR3, the DNA is TGTGCCAGCAGCTTTTGGACTAGCGGGAGGGCCTTGACCGGGGAGCTGTTTTTT. Its translation is CASSFWTSGRALTGELFF.

The V gene is TRBV11-2, the J gene TRBJ2-7, with 9 bases aligning to TRBD1. Germline trimming cut 5 bases from V and 0 bases from J; bases unmatched to any gene: 5. CDR1 is SGHAT, CDR2 FQNNGV, per germline. The CDR3 sequence is 15 residues long. The CDR3 sequence is CASSKWGQGSYEQYF. The CDR3 DNA sequence: TGTGCCAGCAGCAAATGGGGACAGGGCTCCTACGAGCAGTACTTC.

This sequence joins TRBV6-5 and TRBJ1-2; D remains ambiguous. With 2 bases removed from V and 5 bases from J, the gap between germline ends came to 9 bases. The CDR3 has 13 amino acids. From germline, CDR1 is MNHEY and CDR2 SVGAGI. The CDR3 sequence is CASSYVRSYGYTF. CDR3 DNA sequence: TGTGCCAGCAGTTACGTGAGATCTTATGGCTACACCTTC.

A single count supports this clone. This sequence joins TRBV18 and TRBJ1-1; D is perhaps TRBD1 (5 bases). Germline CDR1 and CDR2: KGHSH and LQKENI. V was trimmed by 1 base and J by 6 bases, leaving 12 bases between them. This CDR3 is 14 amino acids long. Here the CDR3 DNA reads TGTGCCAGCTCACCACGCCAGGGTAAGGCTGAAGCTTTCTTT. As protein: CASSPRQGKAEAFF.

This chain uses TRBV4-1 with TRBJ1-1; D might be TRBD1 (5 bases). V lost 0 bases and J lost 10, with 12 bases in between. CDR1 and CDR2 from the germline V gene are MGHRA and YSYEKL. This CDR3 has 13 residues. CDR3 protein: CASSQDRGRGAFF. The CDR3 coding sequence is TGCGCCAGCAGCCAAGATCGCGGGAGGGGAGCTTTCTTT.

This clone has only a few counts. The chain employs TRBV7-9 and TRBJ1-4, with 7 positions matching TRBD1. Germline-derived CDR1 and CDR2 are SEHNR and FQNEAQ (reference sequence). Trimming at V came to 5 bases and at J to 4 bases, leaving 7 bases not matched to a gene. The CDR3 is 15 amino acids. DNA for the CDR3: TGTGCCAGCAGCCCCGGACAGGTCTTTAATGAAAAACTGTTTTTT. Its translation is CASSPGQVFNEKLFF.

The CDR3 loop is CASSLALSGGSQPQHF. CDR3 nucleotide sequence: TGTGCCAGCAGCTTAGCGCTTTCCGGGGGGAGTCAGCCCCAGCATTTT. The chain links TRBV7-9 to TRBJ1-5; possibly TRBD1 for D (5 bases). This CDR3 spans 16 amino acids. Germline V CDR1 and CDR2: SEHNR, FQNEAQ (reference sequence). Trimming removed 0 bases from V and 6 bases from J, with 15 bases in between.

Details on this clone: The junction and the germline gene differ at one end; a read error may be behind it. Here the CDR3 reads CASSQDLLATGELFF. In nucleotides, the CDR3 is TGCGCCAGCAGTCAAGATCTACTAGCGACCGGGGAGCTGTTTTTT. V and J are TRBV4-3 and TRBJ2-2, with 7 nucleotides matching TRBD2. This CDR3 is built from 15 residues. CDR1 LGHNA and CDR2 YSLEER come from the germline V gene.

This clone has a single count. The chain carries TRBV11-3 and TRBJ2-2; 8 bases line up with TRBD2. This CDR3 is built from 18 residues. With 3 bases clipped from V and 4 bases from J, the junction kept 13 bases outside the gene matches. Germline CDR1 SGHNT, CDR2 YENEEA. The CDR3 sequence is CASSFWTSSSGGTGELFF. The CDR3 DNA reads TGTGCCAGCAGCTTCTGGACTAGCAGTTCGGGCGGCACCGGGGAGCTGTTTTTT.

The chain joins TRBV6-6 to TRBJ1-5; a possible D gene is TRBD1 (6 bases). The CDR3 covers 16 residues. Germline V gives CDR1 MNHNY, CDR2 SVGAGI (reference sequence). Between the trimmed V and J ends, which lost 4 bases and 5 bases, there was a span of 18 bases. The CDR3 nucleotides read TGTGCCAGCAGTTGGGGGGGGCTCGGGTACGATCAGCCCCAGCATTTT. Protein product: CASSWGGLGYDQPQHF.

This chain links TRBV5-6 with TRBJ2-5; 8 bases map to TRBD1. V lost 2 bases to trimming and J lost 2 bases; unmatched junction nucleotides: 8. The length of the CDR3 is 16 residues. From germline, CDR1 is SGHDT and CDR2 YYEEEE. CDR3 nucleotides: TGTGCCAGCAGCTTTTTTGACCAGGGGGCTCAAGAGACCCAGTACTTC. Translating gives CASSFFDQGAQETQYF.

This chain joins TRBV5-5 and TRBJ2-2, with D unresolved. This CDR3 spans 14 amino acids. V was trimmed by 0 bases and J by 1 base, leaving 4 bases between them. Germline V lookup: CDR1 SGHKS, CDR2 YYEKEE (reference sequence). CDR3 protein: CASSLDRNTGELFF. The CDR3, as DNA: TGTGCCAGCAGCTTGGACAGGAACACCGGGGAGCTGTTTTTT. Drawing the rest from reference TRBV5-5 and TRBJ2-2, the complete variable domain is DAGVTQSPTHLIKTRGQQVTLRCSPISGHKSVSWYQQVLGQGPQFIFQYYEKEERGRGNFPDRFSARQFPNYSSELNVNALLLGDSALYLCASSLDRNTGELFFGEGSRLTVL.

The chain joins TRBV19 to TRBJ1-2, with TRBD1 matching over 7 bases. The germline V gene has CDR1 LNHDA and CDR2 SQIVND (reference sequence). This CDR3 comprises 16 residues. Losses at the gene ends were 7 bases for V and 8 bases for J; bases not matched to a gene: 19. This CDR3 reads CASTTPRTGRHMGYTF. The CDR3 nucleotides are TGTGCCAGTACCACCCCCCGGACAGGAAGACATATGGGCTACACCTTC.

The rearrangement uses TRBV7-9 and TRBJ2-2, with 8 bases aligning to TRBD2. Germline V gene data show CDR1 as SEHNR and CDR2 as FQNEAQ (reference sequence). The CDR3 totals 16 residues. J lost 3 bases, V lost 5 bases, and 8 bases had no gene match. DNA of the CDR3: TGTGCCAGCAGCCGTCGGGCGGGGGGAGACACCGGGGAGCTGTTTTTT. This encodes CASSRRAGGDTGELFF.